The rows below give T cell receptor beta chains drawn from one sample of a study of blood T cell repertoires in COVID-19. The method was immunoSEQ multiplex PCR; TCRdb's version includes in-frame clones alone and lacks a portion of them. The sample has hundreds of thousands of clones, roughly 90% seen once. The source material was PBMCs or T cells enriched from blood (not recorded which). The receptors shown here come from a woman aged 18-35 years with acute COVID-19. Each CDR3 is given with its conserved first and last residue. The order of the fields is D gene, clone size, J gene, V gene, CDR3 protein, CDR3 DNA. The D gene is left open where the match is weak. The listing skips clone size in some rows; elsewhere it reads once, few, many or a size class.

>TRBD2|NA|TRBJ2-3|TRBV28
CASSSSRGGTDTQYF
TGTGCCAGCAGTTCCTCCCGGGGGGGCACAGATACGCAGTATTTT
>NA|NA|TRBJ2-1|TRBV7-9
CASSWSGNEQFF
TGTGCCAGCAGCTGGTCCGGCAATGAGCAGTTCTTC
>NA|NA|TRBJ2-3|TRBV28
CASSGLATLGDTQYF
TGTGCCAGCAGCGGTCTAGCCACCCTCGGAGATACGCAGTATTTT
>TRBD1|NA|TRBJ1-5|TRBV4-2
CASSYDRGGNQPQHF
TGTGCCAGCAGCTACGACAGGGGGGGCAATCAGCCCCAGCATTTT
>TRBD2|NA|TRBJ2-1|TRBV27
CASSLMGLAGGSLGNEQFF
TGTGCCAGCAGTTTAATGGGACTAGCGGGAGGTAGTTTGGGCAATGAGCAGTTCTTC
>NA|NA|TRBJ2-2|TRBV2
CASSERGARQNTGELFF
TGTGCCAGCAGTGAGCGGGGAGCCCGCCAAAACACCGGGGAGCTGTTTTTT
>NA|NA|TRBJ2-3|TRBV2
CASSEGAYLNTDTQYF
TGTGCCAGCAGTGAAGGAGCCTACCTCAACACAGATACGCAGTATTTT
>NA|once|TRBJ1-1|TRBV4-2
CASSQDSSGRTEAFF
TGTGCCAGCAGCCAAGATAGTTCAGGGAGGACTGAAGCTTTCTTT
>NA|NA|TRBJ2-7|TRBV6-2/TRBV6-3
CASSNDGVLTYEQYF
TGTGCCAGCAGCAACGACGGGGTATTAACCTACGAGCAGTACTTC
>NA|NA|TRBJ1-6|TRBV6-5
CASSYQSGQGSPLHF
TGTGCCAGCAGTTACCAAAGCGGCCAAGGTTCACCCCTCCACTTT
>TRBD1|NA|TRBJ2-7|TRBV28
CASSLPTTGTGTYEQYF
TGTGCCAGCAGTTTACCTACGACCGGGACAGGGACCTACGAGCAGTACTTC
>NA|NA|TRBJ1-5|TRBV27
CASSNRNSNQPQHF
TGTGCCAGCAGCAACAGGAATAGCAATCAGCCCCAGCATTTT
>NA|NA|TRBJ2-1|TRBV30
CACNSGSSYNEQFF
TGTGCCTGCAATAGCGGTAGCTCCTACAATGAGCAGTTCTTC
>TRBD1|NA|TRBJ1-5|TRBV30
CAWTYGTGLNQPQHF
TGTGCCTGGACGTACGGGACAGGGTTAAATCAGCCCCAGCATTTT
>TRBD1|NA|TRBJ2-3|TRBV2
CASKGQGAIRTDTQYF
TGTGCCAGCAAGGGACAGGGGGCGATAAGAACAGATACGCAGTATTTT
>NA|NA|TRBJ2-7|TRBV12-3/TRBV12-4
CASSPTGSYEQYF
TGTGCCAGCAGTCCAACGGGGTCCTACGAGCAGTACTTC
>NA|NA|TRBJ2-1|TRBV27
CASGQVGYNEQFF
TGTGCCAGCGGGCAGGTGGGTTACAATGAGCAGTTCTTC
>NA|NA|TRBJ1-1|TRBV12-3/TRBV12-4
CASSLGGSAFF
TGTGCCAGCAGTCTTGGAGGGAGCGCTTTCTTT
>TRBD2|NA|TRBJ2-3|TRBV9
CASSARLAGTTDTQYF
TGTGCCAGCAGCGCCCGACTAGCGGGAACCACAGATACGCAGTATTTT
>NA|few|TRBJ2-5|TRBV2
CASIGGTSQGETQYF
TGTGCCAGCATCGGCGGGACCAGCCAGGGAGAGACCCAGTACTTC
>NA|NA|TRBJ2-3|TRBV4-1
CASSQDGLRQAQYF
TGCGCCAGCAGCCAAGATGGCCTCAGGCAAGCGCAGTATTTT
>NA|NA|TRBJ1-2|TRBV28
CASSYRTDSNYGYTF
TGTGCCAGCAGTTATAGGACAGACTCTAACTATGGCTACACCTTC
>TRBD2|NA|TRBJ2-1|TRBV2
CASSGGTSRFF
TGTGCCAGCAGTGGAGGGACTAGCCGGTTCTTC
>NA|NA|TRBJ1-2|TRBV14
CASSQDRIEAGGYTF
TGTGCCAGCAGCCAAGATCGGATTGAGGCGGGCGGCTACACCTTC
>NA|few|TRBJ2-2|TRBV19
CASSIGFFVAGELFF
TGTGCCAGTAGTATCGGGTTTTTTGTTGCGGGGGAGCTGTTTTTT
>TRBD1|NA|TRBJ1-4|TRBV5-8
CASSLRTGAGNEKLFF
TGTGCCAGCAGCTTGAGGACAGGGGCCGGTAATGAAAAACTGTTTTTT
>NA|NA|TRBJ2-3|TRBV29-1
CSVEFEPQYF
TGCAGCGTTGAATTCGAGCCGCAGTATTTT
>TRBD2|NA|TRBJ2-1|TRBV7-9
CASSLLAGGRPSVQFF
TGTGCCAGCAGCTTGTTAGCGGGAGGGCGGCCCTCGGTCCAGTTCTTC
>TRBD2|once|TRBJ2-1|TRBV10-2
CASGGGFSGSSYNEQFF
TGCGCCAGCGGGGGGGGATTCTCCGGCAGCTCCTACAATGAGCAGTTCTTC
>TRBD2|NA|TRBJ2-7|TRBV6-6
CASSLLAGRGYEQYF
TGTGCCAGCAGTCTACTAGCGGGGAGAGGATACGAGCAGTACTTC
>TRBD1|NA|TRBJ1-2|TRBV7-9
CASSPGGQGVYGYTF
TGTGCCAGCAGCCCTGGTGGACAGGGGGTTTATGGCTACACCTTC
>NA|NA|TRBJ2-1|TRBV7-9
CASSPPRSPRNEQFF
TGTGCCAGCAGCCCTCCGCGGTCTCCGCGCAATGAGCAGTTCTTC
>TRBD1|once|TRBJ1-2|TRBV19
CASSPNRGYSGYTF
TGTGCCAGTAGTCCGAACAGGGGTTATAGTGGCTACACCTTC